This TCR beta chain is from a study of CD8 T cells in ankylosing spondylitis. V shed 5 bases and J 4 bases; nucleotides not matched to a gene: 16. Germline V gene data show CDR1 as LGHNT and CDR2 as FRNRAP. The CDR3 consists of 17 residues. As regards this clonotype: Its antigen is currently unknown.

TCRdb reanalysed the 5' RACE reads using MiXCR and keeps one entry per CDR3 protein. The data hold over 700,000 distinct CDR3 sequences, with around a fifth observed a single time. Study-level findings and limits: A motif of under ten highly homologous TCR beta variants was seen as apparently characteristic of ankylosing spondylitis blood.

This sequence originates from a male donor with ankylosing spondylitis. V and J are TRBV12-5 and TRBJ2-7; 8 bases match TRBD1. The source material was blood, either unsorted or a sorted T cell fraction (not recorded which). The CDR3 DNA reads as TGTGCTAGTGGTACACCTCGCCTCAGGGGGCTAGGGTACGAGCAGTACTTC. Translation gives CASGTPRLRGLGYEQYF.